This TCR beta chain emerged from a study of OX40 agonist ivuxolimab in advanced cancers. Trimming cost V 9 bases and J 0 bases, with 12 bases left between them. The CDR3 totals 13 residues. Per the germline V gene, CDR1 is SNHLY and CDR2 is FYNNEI. Clones were read by immunoSEQ multiplex PCR, and TCRdb kept only the in-frame ones, dropping some. The repertoire holds some 65,000 clones, with over 75% as singletons. To note about this clone: Its antigen is not known.

Study-level results: Expanded clones belonging to CD8+ T cells outnumbered, on average, those of CD4+.

The sequence was collected from an adult with an advanced solid tumor such as melanoma, head and neck, liver or kidney cancer. The input for sequencing was CD4+ or CD8+ T cells sorted from blood, taken in a trial of the OX40 agonist ivuxolimab. This rearrangement joins TRBV2 to TRBJ2-7, with D perhaps matching TRBD2 (6 bases). The CDR3 region has the DNA TGTGCCAGTCAAAGGGAGGCCTCCTACGAGCAGTACTTC. Translated, it gives CASQREASYEQYF.